These 8 T cell receptor beta chains originate from one sample sequenced in a study of cytomegalovirus exposure and HLA in healthy donors. This PCR relied on a set of 60 Vbeta primers and 13 Jbeta primers. Profiling relied on immunoSEQ multiplex PCR, and the TCRdb table lists in-frame clones only, not all of them. The sample shows 150,000 to 200,000 clones, roughly 72% of them seen only once. Sequencing used PBMCs. These receptors came from a man aged 40-49 years in good health and CMV-seropositive.

The chain has TRBV6-1 and TRBJ2-7, with D possibly TRBD1 on 5 matching bases. The ends were cut back, 7 bases at V and 3 bases at J, with 13 bases in the middle. CDR1 is MNHNS and CDR2 is SASEGT in the germline V gene. There are 13 residues in the CDR3. The CDR3 nucleotides read TGTGCCAGCAAAGTCCAGGGAAGCTACGAGCAGTACTTC. This gives the protein CASKVQGSYEQYF.

This clone has a handful of counts. The chain combines TRBV19 with TRBJ1-1; TRBD1 agrees at 8 bases. With V trimmed by 5 bases and J by 0 bases, 5 bases remained unmatched. The CDR3 runs 15 residues. Germline V gives CDR1 LNHDA, CDR2 SQIVND (reference sequence). In DNA form, the CDR3 reads TGTGCCAGTAGTCCCGACAGGGGAATGAACACTGAAGCTTTCTTT. It is translated as CASSPDRGMNTEAFF. Supplemented by reference TRBV19 and TRBJ1-1, the full variable domain reads DGGITQSPKYLFRKEGQNVTLSCEQNLNHDAMYWYRQDPGQGLRLIYYSQIVNDFQKGDIAEGYSVSREKKESFPLTVTSAQKNPTAFYLCASSPDRGMNTEAFFGQGTRLTVV.

The chain uses TRBV21-1 and TRBJ1-6; the tabulated D call, TRBD1, remains unverified against the DNA. TRBV21-1 represents a pseudogene. The CDR3 loop spans 16 amino acids. CDR3 coding DNA: TGTGCCAGGATGCTTGGACAGGGGGCAAATAATTCACCCCTCCACTTT. Encoded protein: CARMLGQGANNSPLHF.

Here the CDR3 DNA reads TGTGCCAGCAGCTTGGGACCGAGACAGGGTGGCGATCAGCCCCAGCATTTT. It translates to CASSLGPRQGGDQPQHF. The chain links TRBV5-4 to TRBJ1-5, with TRBD1 identical over 7 bases. The CDR3 totals 17 residues. The V gene end was trimmed by 0 bases and the J gene end by 5 bases; junction bases not matched to a gene: 11. Germline-derived CDR1 and CDR2 are SGHNT and YYREEE (reference sequence). Looking up the rest from reference TRBV5-4 and TRBJ1-5 gives the full variable domain: ETGVTQSPTHLIKTRGQQVTLRCSSQSGHNTVSWYQQALGQGPQFIFQYYREEENGRGNFPPRFSGLQFPNYSSELNVNALELDDSALYLCASSLGPRQGGDQPQHFGDGTRLSIL.

The genes are TRBV6-1 and TRBJ2-5, with a possible D match to TRBD2 (7 bases). Between the trimmed V and J ends, which lost 2 bases and 2 bases, there was a span of 12 bases. Germline CDR1 and CDR2: MNHNS and SASEGT. This CDR3 has 15 residues. The CDR3 protein is CASSEMAGAQETQYF. The CDR3 region has the DNA TGTGCCAGCAGTGAAATGGCGGGGGCTCAAGAGACCCAGTACTTC.

The chain is built from TRBV2 and TRBJ2-3; TRBD2 matches 9 bases. CDR3 length: 14 residues. J gave up 5 bases and V 1 base, and 1 base lay outside the gene matches. From germline, CDR1 is SNHLY and CDR2 FYNNEI. The CDR3 reads CASSEVSGGDTQYF. Here the CDR3 DNA reads TGTGCCAGCAGTGAAGTTAGCGGGGGAGATACGCAGTATTTT.

This clone showed up just once. This chain uses TRBV27 with TRBJ2-7; 7 bases are shared with TRBD1. The J segment lost 6 bases and the V segment lost 2 bases, leaving 7 bases of the junction unmatched. This CDR3 contains 14 residues. CDR1 is MNHEY, CDR2 SMNVEV, per germline (reference sequence). CDR3 in amino acids: CASSLNGRGSEQYF. CDR3 coding DNA: TGTGCCAGCAGTTTAAATGGCAGGGGGTCCGAGCAGTACTTC.

The CDR3 is CASSTSGRTYEQYF. CDR3 coding DNA: TGTGCCAGTAGCACTAGCGGCCGAACCTACGAGCAGTACTTC. The chain carries TRBV19 and TRBJ2-7; 8 nucleotides line up with TRBD2. The V segment lost 6 bases and the J segment 2 bases; nucleotides outside the gene matches: 6. CDR3 length: 14 amino acids. The germline CDR1 and CDR2 sequences are LNHDA and SQIVND (reference sequence).